This TCR beta chain was sequenced in a study of cytomegalovirus exposure and HLA in healthy donors (dated by TCRdb to about 2017). Regarding the study in general: In an earlier analysis of 550 to 750 of the donors, 250 to 350 Gb of sequence data and roughly 100 million unique TCR beta sequences from 180 million or so T cells were reported. The aim of the study was to test whether cataloging public T cell receptors could identify signatures of past pathogen exposure. All discovery cohort repertoires had been generated on a single sequencing platform. Rather than drawing on any new phenotypic data, the later analysis identified candidate immune exposures from TCR beta sequences and the way those sequences occurred across donors. A later genetic analysis took genome-wide SNP genotypes for about 65% of the 666 donors and used that subset as a discovery cohort. Both class I and class II loci were covered by HLA typing, at four-digit resolution. The T cell repertoires of under 750 subjects were profiled by immunosequencing and related to cytomegalovirus serostatus. Among some 410 genotyped donors of the cohort, an average of approximately 200,000 unique TCR beta nucleotide sequences was sequenced per donor, of which 15% to 20% were non-productive. A separate validation cohort of roughly 110 different subjects was used in addition to the approximately 640-subject first cohort. To decide whether each TCR beta V gene segment behaved as functional or pseudogenic, an earlier analysis of some 570 of the donors relied on high-throughput TCR beta sequencing. Of the roughly 400 genotyped donors, around 81% fell in the genetic ancestry cluster associated with self-reported Caucasian donors. An early release that covered roughly 600 HLA-typed donors contained approximately 300 gigabases of sequencing data and 80 million or so unique TCR sequences. To predict cytomegalovirus infection status, the study combined high-throughput TCR immunosequencing, statistical association of individual TCRs with disease status, and machine learning. Roughly five DR-DQ haplotypes were handled as single units for association and clustering, since linkage in the cohort was strong. Donor age, sex, ethnicity and CMV serostatus were compiled alongside the repertoire data. A later analysis re-analyzed previously published TCR beta repertoires from several hundred donors and added high-resolution HLA genotyping to study TCR occurrence patterns. Typing coverage differed by locus: A, B, C, DRB1 and DQB1 were typed in roughly 620-630 donors, DQA1 in 522, DPA1 in approximately 600, and DPB1 in 400 to 490.

Results and caveats for the whole study, not just this receptor: Seventeen rarely observed V segments, including chromosome 9 orphons, were excluded from the earlier analysis of approximately 600 of the donors because counts were too low. A total of 150 to 200 TCR beta chains were listed by the study as associated with cytomegalovirus. Assigning TCR associations to individual alleles was difficult when HLA alleles, especially DR and DQ, strongly co-occurred. Cytomegalovirus status was reported to be diagnosed by the classifier with high specificity and sensitivity in both the original and validation cohorts. Three of the identified cytomegalovirus-associated TCR beta chains were confirmed in vitro to be specific for cytomegalovirus antigens. The only immune exposure information available for the cohort was CMV serostatus. Most TCR sequences were seen in very few donors, while some public TCRs were found in many individuals. A further reported finding was that TCR beta sequences accurately predicted the HLA-A and HLA-B alleles for most subjects in the first cohort. Presence/absence analyses assumed roughly uniform sequencing depth across donors, an assumption that may not hold. In a later analysis, TCR association rates were found to vary across HLA loci, with the most associated TCRs seen for DRB1 alleles and the fewest for HLA-C alleles. The cohort was sequenced for TCR beta chains only, and without alpha or paired-chain data the features that could be detected were limited. In a later analysis, 15,000 to 20,000 TCR beta sequences were associated with specific HLA alleles at a false discovery rate of 0.05. In a later analysis, most CMV-associated TCR beta chains were found to appear HLA-restricted, with HLA associations seemingly driven largely by CMV exposure. Because HLA typing was unavailable for some donors at each locus, only the typed subset was used in association tests. The authors suggested that the approach could potentially be generalized to other disease states and immunological phenotypes. In a later analysis, HLA-associated TCR beta chains showed more clonal expansion and lower generation probabilities than non-associated chains that were equally common. A later analysis reported that several top co-occurrence clusters appeared linked to parvovirus B19, influenza, CMV and Epstein-Barr virus. Linkage disequilibrium might explain the correlated functional status among segregating V segments, but an unknown experimental factor could not be excluded. The 87-base-pair reads could not distinguish some IMGT-functional V segments, including TRBV6-2 and TRBV6-3, so those segments were excluded. A cluster of highly shared sequence variants was judged likely to be a technical artifact of the sequencing pipeline. Broadly in line with IMGT annotations, most TCR beta V segments showed up in productive rearrangements about 87% or about 30% of the time in an earlier analysis of some 590 of the donors. A later genetic analysis associated a missense DCLRE1C variant with V-gene and J-gene trimming of TCR beta chains, and an independent cohort replicated the association. In a later genetic analysis, fewer N-insertions in productive TCRs were reported among donors in an Asian-associated ancestry cluster than the approximately 710-donor mean.

Concerning this clone: Its specific antigen is unknown. Base qualities are not recorded, but no much larger clone differs from it by a single base.

Libraries were prepared through the immunoSEQ multiplex PCR assay. A mixture of 60 forward primers for TCR Vbeta segments and 13 reverse primers for TCR Jbeta segments was used in the multiplex PCR. Amplification of the CDR3 region of rearranged TCR beta genes was performed with a multiplex PCR assay on genomic DNA. On the Illumina HiSeq System, the amplified TCR beta libraries were sequenced as 87-base-pair reads. The original pipeline was this. A later analysis tallied some 79 million unique TCR beta chains across the 666 repertoires, and around 10 million of those chains were shared by two or more donors. Raw reads were error-corrected and collapsed into unique sequences by a nearest-neighbor algorithm in which closely related sequences were merged to remove PCR and sequencing errors. V, D and J gene segments were assigned by aligning CDR3 sequences to IMGT reference sequences. Each retained sequence needed at least a six-nucleotide match to both a V gene segment and a J gene segment. A rearrangement was called productive if the CDR3 had no stop codons and remained in frame with V and J, and every other rearrangement was called non-productive. Following IMGT convention, CDR3 was defined as the stretch from the second conserved V-encoded cysteine up to the conserved J-encoded phenylalanine. The earlier analysis of some 550 of the donors excluded any sequence lacking an unambiguous match to a single V gene segment. In an earlier analysis of approximately 560 of the donors, a V segment was called functional when productive rearrangements were above 56.7%, and segregating when the standard deviation between donors exceeded 5%. A statistical classification framework was built to diagnose cytomegalovirus status from the catalog of TCR beta chain sequences. In a later analysis, TCR nucleotide sequences were compared against IMGT/GENE-DB human TR gene sequences so that V and J genes could be assigned. Using the TCRdist pipeline, a later analysis assigned CDR3 sequences along with most-parsimonious VDJ recombination scenarios. In a later analysis, every TCR beta chain was defined by the combination of its CDR3 amino acid sequence and its V-gene family, and reads without a unique V-gene family were dropped. In a later analysis, nearly 600 highly shared, low-generation-probability nucleotide sequences were removed to address suspected cross-contamination and a sequencing artifact. In a later analysis, a clonal expansion index was calculated for each public chain from normalized within-repertoire ranks of inferred template counts. In a later analysis, generation probabilities were computed with a VDJ recombination model fitted to out-of-frame rearrangements, and the resulting probabilities were checked against IGoR. Hypergeometric tests were used in a later analysis to score TCR-TCR, TCR-HLA and TCR-CMV co-occurrence, with a repertoire-size bias correction applied to the TCR pairs. False discovery rates were estimated in a later analysis by permuting HLA or CMV assignments 20 times. In a later analysis, co-occurring TCRs were grouped using DBSCAN, and TCRdist sequence similarity was added for clustering within HLA-allele-positive subsets. Co-occurrence clustering excluded repertoires with fewer than 30,000 or more than 120,000 public chains, plus five with anomalous nucleotide sharing. TCRdb mirrors the immuneACCESS table, restricted to in-frame sequences. Some clones are absent from its copies; in checked studies, under half trace to an unresolved V gene, and the reason for the others is unknown. That table supplies the V and J calls and clone size; D and trimming were determined from the DNA. For this sample there are some 100,000 clones; around 80% appear just once. The ten biggest clones cover 3% to 4% of the sample.

CDR1 is given as SEHNR and CDR2 as FQNEAQ, both from the germline V gene (reference sequence). The CDR3 holds 14 amino acids from the cysteine to the phenylalanine. The DNA shown is the 42-base CDR3, in frame from base 1. V was cut back by 0 bases and J by 1 base, leaving a gap of 6 bases between them. The cohort consisted of 600 to 700 healthy bone marrow donors. Cohort members were all nominally healthy when sampled, although unrecorded immune exposures were likely present. The donor was CMV seropositive and belonged to the group of 250 to 300 seropositive cohort members. Every donor gave a peripheral blood sample, and the peripheral blood mononuclear cells from that sample were used for TCR beta sequencing. The Qiagen DNeasy Blood Extraction Kit was used to extract genomic DNA from the blood cell samples.

The TCR comes from a woman between 45 and 60 years old in good health and CMV-seropositive. The sequence joins TRBV7-9 to TRBJ1-1; no D gene is confidently identified. Material: PBMCs. The DNA sequence follows: TGTGCCAGCAGCTTAGCTCTAAAGAACACTGAAGCTTTCTTT. Its product reads: CASSLALKNTEAFF.